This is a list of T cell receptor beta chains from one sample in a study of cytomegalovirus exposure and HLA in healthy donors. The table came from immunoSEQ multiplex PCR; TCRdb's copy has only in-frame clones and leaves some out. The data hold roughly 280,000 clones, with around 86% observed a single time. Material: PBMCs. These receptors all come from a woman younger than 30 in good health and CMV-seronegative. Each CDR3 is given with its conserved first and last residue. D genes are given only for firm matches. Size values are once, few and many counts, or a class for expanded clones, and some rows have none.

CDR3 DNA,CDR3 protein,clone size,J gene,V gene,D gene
TGTGCCAGCAGGGATCCGGGATACACTGAAGCTTTCTTT,CASRDPGYTEAFF,NA,TRBJ1-1,TRBV2,NA
TGTGCCAGCAGCGTATGGGACACCATGAACACTGAAGCTTTCTTT,CASSVWDTMNTEAFF,NA,TRBJ1-1,TRBV7-8,NA
TGTGCCAGCTCCCTCACTGCGGGAGGTGGCTACACCTTC,CASSLTAGGGYTF,few,TRBJ1-2,TRBV18,NA
TGTGCCATCAGTGAGGGTCCAGGGGAAAAACTGTTTTTT,CAISEGPGEKLFF,NA,TRBJ1-4,TRBV10-3,NA
TGTGCCAGCAGCCGAAACAGGGTCTCTGGAAACACCATATATTTT,CASSRNRVSGNTIYF,NA,TRBJ1-3,TRBV9,NA
TGTGCCAGCAGCGACAGTTGGGATGAAAAACTGTTTTTT,CASSDSWDEKLFF,NA,TRBJ1-4,TRBV27,NA
TGTGCCAGCAGCACCTTGACAGGGACCGACTATAATTCACCCCTCCACTTT,CASSTLTGTDYNSPLHF,NA,TRBJ1-6,TRBV7-9,TRBD1
TGTGCCTGGAGTTGGGCGGGACAGGAGAGCTCTGGAAACACCATATATTTT,CAWSWAGQESSGNTIYF,NA,TRBJ1-3,TRBV30,TRBD1
TGTGCCAGCAGCTTGCTGATCGGCCGGGACTACGAGCAGTACTTC,CASSLLIGRDYEQYF,few,TRBJ2-7,TRBV11-3,NA
TGTGCCAGCCTTTCCAGGACCATTGAGGTTGGGGCTAATGGCTACACCTTC,CASLSRTIEVGANGYTF,NA,TRBJ1-2,TRBV18,NA
TGCGCCAGCAAAGGGACAGGGGTCTACGAGCAGTACTTC,CASKGTGVYEQYF,NA,TRBJ2-7,TRBV5-1,TRBD1
TGTGCCAGTAGTTTGTCGCCGGGATCTCGGACCTATGGCTACACCTTC,CASSLSPGSRTYGYTF,NA,TRBJ1-2,TRBV19,NA
TGTGCCTGGAGTGTCGACAGCTCTGGGGCCAACGTCCTGACTTTC,CAWSVDSSGANVLTF,NA,TRBJ2-6,TRBV30,NA
TGTGCCAGCAGTTACATGAAGGGACTCTACAATGAGCAGTTCTTC,CASSYMKGLYNEQFF,NA,TRBJ2-1,TRBV6-5,NA
TGTGCCAGCAGTTCCAGCGGGGGGCTCTACAATGAGCAGTTCTTC,CASSSSGGLYNEQFF,NA,TRBJ2-1,TRBV7-3,TRBD2
TGTGCCAGCAGTTACGGACAGGGGGCCTACGAGCAGTACTTC,CASSYGQGAYEQYF,NA,TRBJ2-7,TRBV27,TRBD1
TGCGCCAGCAGCACGGCGGCTAGCGGAAACTACGAGCAGTACTTC,CASSTAASGNYEQYF,NA,TRBJ2-7,TRBV5-1,TRBD2
TGTGCCAGCAGCCGTAACCAGGGGGCGAACACTGAAGCTTTCTTT,CASSRNQGANTEAFF,NA,TRBJ1-1,TRBV5-4,TRBD1
TGTGCCAGCAGCGCCGGACAGGGTCTGAATTCACCCCTCCACTTT,CASSAGQGLNSPLHF,NA,TRBJ1-6,TRBV11-2,TRBD1
TGTGCCAGCAGTTTAGCCACCGGGGAGCTGTTTTTT,CASSLATGELFF,NA,TRBJ2-2,TRBV6-4,NA
TGTGCCAGCAGTGATAGCCAGGGTTCCTCCTACGAGCAGTACTTC,CASSDSQGSSYEQYF,NA,TRBJ2-7,TRBV2,NA
TGTGCCAGCTCACCCGGACAGGGGGACACCGGGGAGCTGTTTTTT,CASSPGQGDTGELFF,few,TRBJ2-2,TRBV18,TRBD1
TGTGCCAGCAGCATAGGACAGGGAGTCACTGAAGCTTTCTTT,CASSIGQGVTEAFF,NA,TRBJ1-1,TRBV27,TRBD1
TGTGCCAGCAGTTACGCTCGGACAGGCTATAATTCACCCCTCCACTTT,CASSYARTGYNSPLHF,NA,TRBJ1-6,TRBV6-5,TRBD1
TGTGCCAGCAGTCAAGGGACTAGCGGGGTCACTAGCGAGTATTTT,CASSQGTSGVTSEYF,NA,TRBJ2-3,TRBV7-9,TRBD2
TGTGCCAGCAGACCCGGGACACACATTAACTATGGCTACACCTTC,CASRPGTHINYGYTF,few,TRBJ1-2,TRBV11-2,NA
TGCGCCAGCAGCGAGGGGACAGACGAGCAGTACTTC,CASSEGTDEQYF,NA,TRBJ2-7,TRBV5-1,TRBD1
TGCGCCAGCAGCTCCCAGGGCAATGAGCAGTTCTTC,CASSSQGNEQFF,NA,TRBJ2-1,TRBV5-1,NA
TGTGCCAGCAGTCTCGGACAGGGAATTATTAGCAATCAGCCCCAGCATTTT,CASSLGQGIISNQPQHF,NA,TRBJ1-5,TRBV2,TRBD1
TGTGCCAGCAGTTTGATCGGGACGAACACCGGGGAGCTGTTTTTT,CASSLIGTNTGELFF,NA,TRBJ2-2,TRBV27,NA
TGTGCCAGCAGCTTAGTAGCTGTGCAAGAGACCCAGTACTTC,CASSLVAVQETQYF,NA,TRBJ2-5,TRBV11-2,NA
TGCAGCGTTGAGGGACAGGGGAACACTGAAGCTTTCTTT,CSVEGQGNTEAFF,NA,TRBJ1-1,TRBV29-1,TRBD1
TGTGCCAGTAGTACCTTTCAAACAGGGCTCTATGGCTACACCTTC,CASSTFQTGLYGYTF,NA,TRBJ1-2,TRBV19,NA
TGTGCCAGCAGCTTAGATCTCGGAAGCGGACTCTACAATGAGCAGTTCTTC,CASSLDLGSGLYNEQFF,NA,TRBJ2-1,TRBV11-3,NA
TGTGCCAGCAGCTTAGCCTCTTCTAGAGGGAAAAGGACCTACGAGCAGTACTTC,CASSLASSRGKRTYEQYF,NA,TRBJ2-7,TRBV11-2,NA
TGCGCCAGCAGCCTAAGGTCAGCGGGGCTCCAAGAGACCCAGTACTTC,CASSLRSAGLQETQYF,NA,TRBJ2-5,TRBV4-1,TRBD2
TGCGCCAGCAGCCAGAGCCCCCTGGCTAATGAAAAACTGTTTTTT,CASSQSPLANEKLFF,few,TRBJ1-4,TRBV4-1,NA
TGTGCCATCAGTGTGTGGGCCGGGACTAGCGACAATGAGCAGTTCTTC,CAISVWAGTSDNEQFF,NA,TRBJ2-1,TRBV10-3,TRBD2
TGTGCCAGCAGCTTAGATTCGGCGGGGGCTAGCACAGATACGCAGTATTTT,CASSLDSAGASTDTQYF,NA,TRBJ2-3,TRBV11-3,NA
TGTGCCAGCCTGGCTGGAGACCGAGGATATGGCTACACCTTC,CASLAGDRGYGYTF,NA,TRBJ1-2,TRBV28,NA